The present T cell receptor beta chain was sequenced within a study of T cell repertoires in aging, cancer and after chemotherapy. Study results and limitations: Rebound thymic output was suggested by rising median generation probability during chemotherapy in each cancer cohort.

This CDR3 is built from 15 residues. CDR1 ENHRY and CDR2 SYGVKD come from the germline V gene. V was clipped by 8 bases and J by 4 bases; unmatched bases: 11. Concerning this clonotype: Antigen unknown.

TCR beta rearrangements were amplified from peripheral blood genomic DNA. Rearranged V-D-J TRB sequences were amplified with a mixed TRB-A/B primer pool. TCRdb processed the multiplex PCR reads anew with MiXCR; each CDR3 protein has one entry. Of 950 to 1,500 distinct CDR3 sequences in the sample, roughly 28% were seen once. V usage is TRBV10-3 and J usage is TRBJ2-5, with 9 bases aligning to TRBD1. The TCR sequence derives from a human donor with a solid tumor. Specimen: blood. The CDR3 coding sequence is TGTGCCATCGGATCCGGGACAGGGAGGCGAGAGACCCAGTACTTC. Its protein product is CAIGSGTGRRETQYF.